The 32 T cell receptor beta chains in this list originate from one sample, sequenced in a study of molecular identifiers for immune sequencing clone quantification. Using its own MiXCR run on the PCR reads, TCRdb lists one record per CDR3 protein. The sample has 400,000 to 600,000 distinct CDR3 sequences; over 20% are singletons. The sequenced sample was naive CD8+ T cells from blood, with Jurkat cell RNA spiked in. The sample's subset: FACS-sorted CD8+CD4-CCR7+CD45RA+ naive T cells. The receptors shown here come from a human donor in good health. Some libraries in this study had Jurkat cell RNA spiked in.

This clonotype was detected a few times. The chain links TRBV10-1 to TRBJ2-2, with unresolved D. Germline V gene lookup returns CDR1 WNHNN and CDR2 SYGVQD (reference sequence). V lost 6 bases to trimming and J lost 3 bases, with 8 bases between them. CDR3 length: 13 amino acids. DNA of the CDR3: TGCGCCAGCAGAGCAGTAGACACCGGGGAGCTGTTTTTT. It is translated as CASRAVDTGELFF.

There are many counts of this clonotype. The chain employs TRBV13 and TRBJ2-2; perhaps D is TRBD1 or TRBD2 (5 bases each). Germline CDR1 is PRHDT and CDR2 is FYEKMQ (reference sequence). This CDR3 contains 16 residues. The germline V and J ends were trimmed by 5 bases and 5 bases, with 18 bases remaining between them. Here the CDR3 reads CASSPPGHRGTGELFF. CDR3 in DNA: TGTGCCAGCAGCCCCCCCGGACACCGAGGGACCGGGGAGCTGTTTTTT.

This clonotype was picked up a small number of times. The CDR3: CASSFYAGQENTEAFF. For the CDR3, the DNA is TGTGCCAGCAGCTTTTACGCGGGACAGGAGAACACTGAAGCTTTCTTT. The chain has TRBV5-5 and TRBJ1-1, with 8 bases lining up with TRBD1. CDR1 is SGHKS and CDR2 is YYEKEE in the germline V gene (reference sequence). The CDR3 runs to 16 residues. The ends lost 2 bases at V and 1 base at J; junction bases unmatched: 7.

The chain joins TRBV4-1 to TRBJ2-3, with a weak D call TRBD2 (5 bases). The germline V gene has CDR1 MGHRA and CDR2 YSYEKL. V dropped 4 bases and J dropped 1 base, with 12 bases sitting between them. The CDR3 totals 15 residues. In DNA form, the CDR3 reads TGCGCCAGCAGCCCGGACCGGGGTGGCACAGATACGCAGTATTTT. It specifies CASSPDRGGTDTQYF.

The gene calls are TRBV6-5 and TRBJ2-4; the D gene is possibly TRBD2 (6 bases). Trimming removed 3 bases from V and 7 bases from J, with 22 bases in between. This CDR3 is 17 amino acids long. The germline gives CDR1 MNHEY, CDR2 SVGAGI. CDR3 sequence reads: CASSYDMARAGGNIQYF. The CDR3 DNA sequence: TGTGCCAGCAGTTATGATATGGCTCGAGCCGGAGGGAACATTCAGTACTTC.

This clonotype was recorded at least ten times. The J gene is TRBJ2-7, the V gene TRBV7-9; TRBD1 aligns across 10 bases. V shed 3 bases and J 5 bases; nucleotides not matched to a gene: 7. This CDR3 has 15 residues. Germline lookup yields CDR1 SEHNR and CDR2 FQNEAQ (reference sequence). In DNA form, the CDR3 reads TGTGCCAGCAGCTTTACGGGGGACAGGGGCCACGAGCAGTACTTC. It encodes CASSFTGDRGHEQYF.

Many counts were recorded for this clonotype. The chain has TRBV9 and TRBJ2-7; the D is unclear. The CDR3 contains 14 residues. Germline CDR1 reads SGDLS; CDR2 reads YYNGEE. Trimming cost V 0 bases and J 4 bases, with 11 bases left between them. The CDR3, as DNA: TGTGCCAGCAGCGTAGGGGCCGAAGGGTACGAGCAGTACTTC. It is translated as CASSVGAEGYEQYF. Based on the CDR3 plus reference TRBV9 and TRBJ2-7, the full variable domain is DSGVTQTPKHLITATGQRVTLRCSPRSGDLSVYWYQQSLDQGLQFLIQYYNGEERAKGNILERFSAQQFPDLHSELNLSSLELGDSALYFCASSVGAEGYEQYFGPGTRLTVT.

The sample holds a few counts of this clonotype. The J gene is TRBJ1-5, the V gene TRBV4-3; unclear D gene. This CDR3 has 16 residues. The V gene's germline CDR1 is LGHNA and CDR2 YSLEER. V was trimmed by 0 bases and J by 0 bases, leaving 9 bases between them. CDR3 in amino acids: CASSQEAGTSNQPQHF. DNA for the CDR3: TGCGCCAGCAGCCAAGAGGCTGGCACTAGCAATCAGCCCCAGCATTTT.

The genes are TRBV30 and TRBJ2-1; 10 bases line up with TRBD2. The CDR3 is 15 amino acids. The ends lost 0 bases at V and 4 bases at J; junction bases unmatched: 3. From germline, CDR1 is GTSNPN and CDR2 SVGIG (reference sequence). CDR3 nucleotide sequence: TGTGCCTGGAGTGTAGCTAGCGGGAGTTACAATGAGCAGTTCTTC. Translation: CAWSVASGSYNEQFF.

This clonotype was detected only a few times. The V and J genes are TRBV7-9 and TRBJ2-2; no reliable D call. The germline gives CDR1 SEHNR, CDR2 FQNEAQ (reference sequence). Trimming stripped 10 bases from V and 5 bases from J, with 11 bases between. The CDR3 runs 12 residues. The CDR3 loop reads CANTLVTGELFF. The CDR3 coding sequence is TGTGCCAATACGTTGGTAACCGGGGAGCTGTTTTTT.

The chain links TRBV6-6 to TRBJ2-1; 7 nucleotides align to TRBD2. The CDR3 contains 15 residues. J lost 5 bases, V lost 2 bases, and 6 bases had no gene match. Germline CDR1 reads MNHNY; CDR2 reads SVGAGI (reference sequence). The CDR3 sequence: CASSYRLAENNEQFF. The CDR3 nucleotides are TGTGCCAGCAGTTACCGGCTAGCGGAGAACAATGAGCAGTTCTTC.

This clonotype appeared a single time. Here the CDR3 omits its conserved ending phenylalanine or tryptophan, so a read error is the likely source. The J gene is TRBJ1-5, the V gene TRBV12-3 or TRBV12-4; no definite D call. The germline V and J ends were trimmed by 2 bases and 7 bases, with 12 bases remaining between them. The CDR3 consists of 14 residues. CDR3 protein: CASSLSDDPQPQHS. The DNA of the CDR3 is TGTGCCAGCAGTTTATCGGACGACCCCCAGCCCCAGCATTCT.

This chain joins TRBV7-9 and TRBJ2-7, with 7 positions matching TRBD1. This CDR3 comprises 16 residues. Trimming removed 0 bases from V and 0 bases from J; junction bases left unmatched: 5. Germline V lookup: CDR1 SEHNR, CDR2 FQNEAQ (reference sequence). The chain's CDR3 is CASSLATGLSSYEQYF. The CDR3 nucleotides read TGTGCCAGCAGCTTAGCGACAGGGCTGAGCTCCTACGAGCAGTACTTC.

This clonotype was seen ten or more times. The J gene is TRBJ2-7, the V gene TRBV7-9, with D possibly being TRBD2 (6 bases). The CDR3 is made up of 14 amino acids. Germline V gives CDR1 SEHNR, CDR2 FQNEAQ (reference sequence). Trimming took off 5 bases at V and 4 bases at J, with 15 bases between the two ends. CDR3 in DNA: TGTGCCAGCAGCCCGGTCGGGGGACCTTACGAGCAGTACTTC. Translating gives CASSPVGGPYEQYF. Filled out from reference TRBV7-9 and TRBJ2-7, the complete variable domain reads DTGVSQNPRHKITKRGQNVTFRCDPISEHNRLYWYRQTLGQGPEFLTYFQNEAQLEKSRLLSDRFSAERPKGSFSTLEIQRTEQGDSAMYLCASSPVGGPYEQYFGPGTRLTVT.

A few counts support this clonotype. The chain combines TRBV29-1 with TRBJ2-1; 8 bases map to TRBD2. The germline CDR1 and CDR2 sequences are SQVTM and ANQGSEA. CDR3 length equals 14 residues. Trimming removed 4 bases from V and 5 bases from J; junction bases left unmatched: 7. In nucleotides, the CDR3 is TGCAGCGTTGCGGGGGGGCGGACTAACAATGAGCAGTTCTTC. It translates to CSVAGGRTNNEQFF.

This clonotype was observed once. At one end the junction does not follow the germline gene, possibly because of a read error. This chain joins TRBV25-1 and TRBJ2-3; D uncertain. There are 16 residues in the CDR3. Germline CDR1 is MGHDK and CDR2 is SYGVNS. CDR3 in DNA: TGTGCCAGCGGTGAATATGGGGTCTTTGGCACAGATACGCAGTATTTT. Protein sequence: CASGEYGVFGTDTQYF.

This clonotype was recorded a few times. In nucleotides, the CDR3 is TGTGCCAGCAGCTCCTATGGCTGGACAGGGTCGGAGACCCAGTACTTC. Translating it yields CASSSYGWTGSETQYF. The rearrangement uses TRBV7-6 and TRBJ2-5; 8 bases are shared with TRBD1. The V gene's germline CDR1 is SGHVS and CDR2 FNYEAQ. The CDR3 sequence is 16 residues long. With 4 bases clipped from V and 5 bases from J, the junction kept 12 bases outside the gene matches.

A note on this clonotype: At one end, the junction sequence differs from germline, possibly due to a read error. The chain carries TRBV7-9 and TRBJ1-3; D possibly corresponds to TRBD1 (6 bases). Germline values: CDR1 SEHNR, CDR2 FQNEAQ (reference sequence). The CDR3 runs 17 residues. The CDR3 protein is CASSSRPRGHSGNTVYF. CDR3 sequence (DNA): TGTGCCAGCAGCTCCCGGCCGCGGGGGCACTCTGGAAACACCGTATATTTT.

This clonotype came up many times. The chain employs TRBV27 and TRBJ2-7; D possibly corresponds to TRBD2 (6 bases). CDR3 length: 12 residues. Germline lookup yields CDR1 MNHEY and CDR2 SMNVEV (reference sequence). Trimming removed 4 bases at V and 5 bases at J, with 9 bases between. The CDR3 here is CASSSEGNEQYF. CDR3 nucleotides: TGTGCCAGCAGTTCGGAGGGAAACGAGCAGTACTTC.

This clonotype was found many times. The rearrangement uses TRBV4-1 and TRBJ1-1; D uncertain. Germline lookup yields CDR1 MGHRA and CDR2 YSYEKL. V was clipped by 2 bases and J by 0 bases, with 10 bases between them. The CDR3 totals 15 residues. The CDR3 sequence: CASSQSPGVNTEAFF. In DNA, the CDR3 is TGCGCCAGCAGCCAAAGTCCCGGAGTGAACACTGAAGCTTTCTTT.

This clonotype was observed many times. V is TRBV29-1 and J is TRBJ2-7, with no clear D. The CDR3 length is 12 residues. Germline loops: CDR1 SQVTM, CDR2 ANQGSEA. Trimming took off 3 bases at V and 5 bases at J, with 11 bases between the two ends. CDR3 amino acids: CSVDSGVHEQYF. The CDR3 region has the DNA TGCAGCGTTGACTCTGGGGTCCACGAGCAGTACTTC.

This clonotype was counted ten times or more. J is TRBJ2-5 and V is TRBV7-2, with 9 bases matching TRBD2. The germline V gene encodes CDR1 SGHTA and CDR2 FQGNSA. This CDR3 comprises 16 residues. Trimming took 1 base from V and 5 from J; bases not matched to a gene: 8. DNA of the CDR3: TGTGCCAGCAGCTTAGTCCCTAGCGGGATTGGTGAGACCCAGTACTTC. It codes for CASSLVPSGIGETQYF.

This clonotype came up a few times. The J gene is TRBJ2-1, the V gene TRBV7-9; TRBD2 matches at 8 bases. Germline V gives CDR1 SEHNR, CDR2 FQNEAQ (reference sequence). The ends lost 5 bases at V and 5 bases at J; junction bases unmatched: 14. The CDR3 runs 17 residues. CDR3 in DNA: TGTGCCAGCAGCCCACCACTAGTCCCTAGCGGGCACAATGAGCAGTTCTTC. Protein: CASSPPLVPSGHNEQFF.

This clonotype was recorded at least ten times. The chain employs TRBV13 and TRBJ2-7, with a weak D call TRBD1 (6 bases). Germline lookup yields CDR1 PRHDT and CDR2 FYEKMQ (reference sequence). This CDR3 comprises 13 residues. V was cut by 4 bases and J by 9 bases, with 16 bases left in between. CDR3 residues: CASSSGTMVGQYF. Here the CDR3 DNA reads TGTGCCAGCAGCTCCGGGACAATGGTAGGGCAGTACTTC.

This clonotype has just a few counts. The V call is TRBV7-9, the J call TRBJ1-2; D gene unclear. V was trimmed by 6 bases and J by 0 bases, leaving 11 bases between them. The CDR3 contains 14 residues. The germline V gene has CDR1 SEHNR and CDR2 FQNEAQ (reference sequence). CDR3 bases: TGTGCCAGCAGTCCCGGACTCTCTAACTATGGCTACACCTTC. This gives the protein CASSPGLSNYGYTF.

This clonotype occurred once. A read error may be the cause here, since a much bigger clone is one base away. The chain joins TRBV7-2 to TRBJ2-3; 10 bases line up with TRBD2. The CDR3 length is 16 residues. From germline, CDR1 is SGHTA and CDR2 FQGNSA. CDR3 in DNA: TGTGCCAGCAGCTTATTACTAGCGGGGAGCACAGTTACGCAGTATTTT. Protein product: CASSLLLAGSTVTQYF.

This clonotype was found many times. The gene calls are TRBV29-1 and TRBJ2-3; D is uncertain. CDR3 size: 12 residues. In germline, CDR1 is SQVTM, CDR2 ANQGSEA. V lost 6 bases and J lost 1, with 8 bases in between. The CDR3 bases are TGCAGCGTCTTAGGAGGCACAGATACGCAGTATTTT. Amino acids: CSVLGGTDTQYF.

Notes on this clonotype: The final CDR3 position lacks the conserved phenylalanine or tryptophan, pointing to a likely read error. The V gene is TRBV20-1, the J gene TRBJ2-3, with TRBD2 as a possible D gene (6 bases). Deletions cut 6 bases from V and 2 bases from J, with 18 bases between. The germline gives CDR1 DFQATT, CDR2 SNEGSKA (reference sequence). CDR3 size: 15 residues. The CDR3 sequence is CSAPTGLAFTDTQYL. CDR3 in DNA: TGCAGTGCCCCCACTGGGCTAGCGTTCACAGATACGCAGTATCTT.

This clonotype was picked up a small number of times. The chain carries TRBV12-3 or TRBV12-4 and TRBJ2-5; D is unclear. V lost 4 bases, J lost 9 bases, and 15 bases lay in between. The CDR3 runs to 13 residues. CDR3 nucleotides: TGTGCCAGCAGTTCAGGCGACGTAAGGGCCCAGTACTTC. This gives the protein CASSSGDVRAQYF.

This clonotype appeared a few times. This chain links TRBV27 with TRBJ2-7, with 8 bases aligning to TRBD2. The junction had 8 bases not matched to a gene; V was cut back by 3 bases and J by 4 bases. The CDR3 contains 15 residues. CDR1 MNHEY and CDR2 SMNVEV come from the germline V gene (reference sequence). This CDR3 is CASSFSSGGSYEQYF. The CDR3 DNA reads TGTGCCAGCAGTTTTTCCAGCGGGGGATCTTACGAGCAGTACTTC.

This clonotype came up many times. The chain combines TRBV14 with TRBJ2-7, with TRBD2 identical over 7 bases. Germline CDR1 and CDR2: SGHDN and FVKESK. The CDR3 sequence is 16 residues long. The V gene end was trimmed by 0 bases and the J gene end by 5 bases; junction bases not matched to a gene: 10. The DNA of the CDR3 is TGTGCCAGCAGCCAAGATCTTTGGGAGGGCGTCGACGAGCAGTACTTC. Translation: CASSQDLWEGVDEQYF.

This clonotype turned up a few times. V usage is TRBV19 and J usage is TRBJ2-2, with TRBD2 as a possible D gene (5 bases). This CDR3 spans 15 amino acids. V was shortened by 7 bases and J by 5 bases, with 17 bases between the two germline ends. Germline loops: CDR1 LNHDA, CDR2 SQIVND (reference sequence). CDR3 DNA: TGTGCCAGTAAGGCGAGGGAAGTTTATACCGGGGAGCTGTTTTTT. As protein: CASKAREVYTGELFF.